This T cell receptor beta chain was captured in a study of CD8+ T cells in alopecia areata. Study information: For the treated group, dosing was oral tofacitinib at 5 to 10 mg twice daily. Patients in the study were on tofacitinib for 6 to 18 months, then off it for 6 months. Findings of the study overall: Relative to normal scalp, lesional scalp, especially alopecia totalis/universalis, showed higher clonality.

As the sequencing template, cDNA was produced by extracting RNA and reverse transcribing it. The protocol was immunoSEQ multiplex PCR, while the TCRdb copy is restricted to in-frame clones and leaves out a portion. The sample shows over 95,000 clones, roughly two fifths of them seen only once. The CDR3 loop spans 16 amino acids. J was trimmed by 0 bases and V by 8 bases; bases with no gene match: 12. Germline CDR1 is KGHSH and CDR2 is LQKENI. This clone has just a few counts. Its cognate antigen is unknown. Alopecia areata patients gave lesional scalp punch biopsies and peripheral blood samples. The chain has TRBV18 and TRBJ1-2, with 7 nucleotides matching TRBD1. This TCR derives from a human donor with alopecia areata. The source material was CD4+ T cells sorted from blood. The CDR3 sequence: CASTNSGTEANYGYTF. The CDR3 nucleotides read TGTGCCAGCACCAATTCCGGGACAGAAGCTAACTATGGCTACACCTTC.